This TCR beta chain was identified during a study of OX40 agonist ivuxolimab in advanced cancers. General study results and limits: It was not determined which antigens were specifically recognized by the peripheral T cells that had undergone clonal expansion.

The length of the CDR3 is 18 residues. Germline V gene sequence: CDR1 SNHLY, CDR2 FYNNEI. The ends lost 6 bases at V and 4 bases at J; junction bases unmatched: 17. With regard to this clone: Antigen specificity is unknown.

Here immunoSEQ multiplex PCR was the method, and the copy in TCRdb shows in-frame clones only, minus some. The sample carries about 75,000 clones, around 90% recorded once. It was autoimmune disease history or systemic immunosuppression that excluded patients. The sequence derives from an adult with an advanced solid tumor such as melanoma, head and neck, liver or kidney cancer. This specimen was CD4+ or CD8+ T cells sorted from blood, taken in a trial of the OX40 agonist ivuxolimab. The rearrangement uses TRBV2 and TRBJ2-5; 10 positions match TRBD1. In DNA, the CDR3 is TGTGCCAGCAGGCTTTCAGTCTCCGGGACAGGGGTGGGAGAGACCCAGTACTTC. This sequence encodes CASRLSVSGTGVGETQYF.